This TCR beta chain was documented in a study of spatial heterogeneity in lung cancer. Study-wide background: Consistent detection of more beta-chain than alpha-chain sequences was observed. General study results and limits: Ubiquitous and regional expanded TCR counts correlated with ubiquitous and regional nonsynonymous mutations, respectively. Counts that tracked tumor mutation counts were those of expanded intratumoral alpha and beta TCRs.

TCR cDNA molecules each had a unique molecular identifier. Using its own MiXCR run on the 5' RACE reads, TCRdb lists one record per CDR3 protein. The sample includes about 29,000 distinct CDR3 sequences, around 6.5% of them seen just once. The V and J ends lost 3 bases and 0 bases respectively, with 3 bases between them. Germline lookup yields CDR1 SEHNR and CDR2 FQNEAQ (reference sequence). The CDR3 spans 12 residues. As to time point: sample taken at primary tumor resection. The input material, whole RNA from tumor, nontumor lung or frozen PBMC, was sequenced unsorted. Within the sample, this clonotype is medium-sized. Its target is unknown.

Here the sequenced sample was lung tumor tissue, taken at surgery. This receptor was taken from a male donor with early-stage non-small cell lung cancer. The V and J genes are TRBV7-9 and TRBJ2-7; no reliable D call. In DNA, the CDR3 is TGTGCCAGCAGCTTCAGCTCCTACGAGCAGTACTTC. Amino acid sequence: CASSFSSYEQYF. Full variable domain (rest looked up from reference TRBV7-9 and TRBJ2-7): DTGVSQNPRHKITKRGQNVTFRCDPISEHNRLYWYRQTLGQGPEFLTYFQNEAQLEKSRLLSDRFSAERPKGSFSTLEIQRTEQGDSAMYLCASSFSSYEQYFGPGTRLTVT.